Sequencing of this TCR beta chain was carried out in a study of shared clonotypes between healthy human individuals. Data came from immunoSEQ multiplex PCR; TCRdb stores just in-frame clones and leaves some out. The repertoire includes some 1.5 million clones, under 99% of them detected once, and about 0.45% sits in the top ten. Memory CD4+ cells were the fraction left after CD45RA+ naive selection. The source is a man aged 25-45 years in good health. The material sequenced was naive CD4+ T cells sorted from blood. Stated subset: CD45RA+ positively selected.

DNA for the CDR3: TGTGCCAGCGGGGTCTCCCCCGACTACGAGCAGTACTTC. Protein sequence: CASGVSPDYEQYF. The genes are TRBV5-6 and TRBJ2-7; D is uncertain. Germline-derived CDR1 and CDR2 are SGHDT and YYEEEE. V was clipped by 7 bases and J by 3 bases, with 14 bases between them. The CDR3 has 13 amino acids.